The present entry profiles one T cell receptor (beta chain) with its context. Its antigen is as yet unknown. Constant-segment primers served in 5'RACE that generated TCR alpha and TCR beta cDNA libraries bearing sample barcodes and UMIs. TCRdb re-derived calls from the 5' RACE reads in MiXCR, one entry per CDR3 protein. Of some 450,000 distinct CDR3 sequences in the sample, 15% to 25% are singletons; the top ten hold roughly 8%. CDR3 length: 15 amino acids. V was pared by 1 base and J by 3 bases, with 9 bases between. CDR1 is LGHNA and CDR2 is YNFKEQ in the germline V gene. These data originate in a study of T-cell memory formation after mild COVID-19. Overall study results and limits: Day 37-peaking second-wave clones had unconfirmed SARS-CoV-2 specificity. Pre-infection memory harbored some responding clones, suggesting cross-reactive memory joined.

The TCR sequence derives from an adult woman who had mild COVID-19 (a few samples of this study predate the infection). Cell type and time point are not known. The sequencing sample was made of PBMCs or a T cell subset sorted from them (not recorded which). The rearrangement links TRBV4-2 to TRBJ2-2; D ambiguous. Here the CDR3 DNA reads TGTGCCAGCAGCCAAGTTAAATTTGACACCGGGGAGCTGTTTTTT. Protein: CASSQVKFDTGELFF.